The 17 T cell receptor beta chains listed next were all sequenced from one sample in a study of CD8 T cells in ankylosing spondylitis. TCRdb re-called the 5' RACE reads through MiXCR, storing one row per CDR3 protein. Altogether roughly 440,000 distinct CDR3 sequences are present, 15% to 20% being singletons, with the ten largest covering approximately 0.97%. These receptors lack a known antigen. Study-wide results and caveats: Blood of patients with ankylosing spondylitis appeared to be characterized by a TCR beta motif of about eight highly homologous variants.

The sample was blood, either unsorted or a sorted T cell fraction (not recorded which). These TCRs come from a male donor with ankylosing spondylitis.

This rearrangement joins TRBV20-1 to TRBJ2-3, with unresolved D. CDR1 DFQATT and CDR2 SNEGSKA come from the germline V gene (reference sequence). The CDR3 runs 11 residues. For the CDR3, the DNA is TGCACTGCCACTAGCACAGATACGCAGTATTTT. It yields the protein CTATSTDTQYF.

V gene TRBV12-3 or TRBV12-4 combines with J gene TRBJ2-1; 10 positions match TRBD2. This CDR3 spans 12 amino acids. The V and J ends lost 6 bases and 10 bases, in that order; junction bases with no gene match: 3. CDR3 loop: CASSRLAGEQFF. The CDR3 coding sequence is TGTGCCAGCAGCAGACTAGCGGGCGAGCAGTTCTTC.

This clonotype was seen more than once but under ten times. The chain has TRBV7-9 and TRBJ1-1; 8 bases are shared with TRBD1. V was pared by 3 bases and J by 3 bases, with 6 bases of the junction left unmatched. Germline-derived CDR1 and CDR2 are SEHNR and FQNEAQ (reference sequence). The CDR3 spans 15 residues. CDR3: CASSFAGGADTEAFF. For the CDR3, the DNA is TGTGCCAGCAGCTTCGCAGGGGGCGCCGACACTGAAGCTTTCTTT.

The chain couples TRBV6-1 to TRBJ1-1; maybe TRBD1 (5 bases). From germline, CDR1 is MNHNS and CDR2 SASEGT. Trimming cost V 8 bases and J 4 bases, with 23 bases left between them. CDR3 length: 16 residues. The CDR3 coding sequence is TGTGCCAGCCTCTTAGATGGGGCGAGAATCGGCACTGAAGCTTTCTTT. It encodes CASLLDGARIGTEAFF.

This clonotype was counted between two and nine times. Sequence at one end of the junction differs from germline and may be a read error. The chain employs TRBV28 and TRBJ2-7, with TRBD2 matching 9 bases. Germline-derived CDR1 and CDR2 are MDHEN and SYDVKM. This CDR3 contains 15 residues. In nucleotides, the CDR3 is TGTGCCAGCAGTCCCCCGGGGACTAGCTCCCACGAGCAGTACTTC. Translated, it gives CASSPPGTSSHEQYF.

Only a few counts were recorded for this clonotype. V usage is TRBV4-2 and J usage is TRBJ1-2; TRBD1 is a possible D gene (5 bases). This CDR3 contains 19 residues. Between the trimmed V and J ends, which lost 0 bases and 4 bases, there was a span of 24 bases. CDR1 and CDR2 (germline): LGHNA, YNFKEQ. The CDR3 is CASSQDPPVARRGLYGYTF. CDR3 DNA sequence: TGTGCCAGCAGCCAAGACCCCCCAGTCGCGCGTAGGGGTCTCTATGGCTACACCTTC.

This clonotype was found a few times. The gene calls are TRBV7-2 and TRBJ2-1, with 7 nucleotides matching TRBD2. CDR3 length: 15 amino acids. V was pared by 2 bases and J by 4 bases, with 5 bases of the junction left unmatched. Germline loops: CDR1 SGHTA, CDR2 FQGNSA. This chain's CDR3 is CASSLQAGKYNEQFF. CDR3 nucleotide sequence: TGTGCCAGCAGCTTACAAGCGGGGAAATACAATGAGCAGTTCTTC.

This clonotype was seen a few times. This chain joins TRBV18 and TRBJ1-1; D remains unclear. This CDR3 is built from 14 residues. V lost 3 bases, J lost 4 bases, and 12 bases lay in between. In germline, CDR1 is KGHSH, CDR2 LQKENI. For the CDR3, the DNA is TGTGCCAGCTCACCGTACAACGAGGGCACTGAAGCTTTCTTT. Protein sequence: CASSPYNEGTEAFF.

This clonotype was recorded a few times. This chain uses TRBV5-4 with TRBJ2-1; 10 nucleotides line up with TRBD2. Per the germline V gene, CDR1 is SGHNT and CDR2 is YYREEE (reference sequence). V dropped 3 bases and J dropped 7; count of bases not matched to a gene: 7. The CDR3 spans 15 residues. The CDR3: CASSSRLAGWNEQFF. DNA for the CDR3: TGTGCCAGCAGCTCGCGACTAGCGGGTTGGAATGAGCAGTTCTTC.

As to this clonotype: Germline is not matched at one junction end, which may reflect a read error. This chain uses TRBV4-3 with TRBJ1-3; 10 bases fit TRBD1. The CDR3 contains 16 residues. Germline CDR1 is LGHNA and CDR2 is YSLEER. The DNA for the CDR3 is TGCGCCAGCAGCCTTTCCGGGACAGGGGCTGGAAACACCATATTTTTT. Amino acids: CASSLSGTGAGNTIFF.

Note on this clonotype: Its ends do not fully match the called genes, so a read error is possible. The chain combines TRBV9 with TRBJ2-7; 8 nucleotides match TRBD2. The CDR3 is 12 amino acids. CDR1 is SGDLS, CDR2 YYNGEE, per germline. In DNA form, the CDR3 reads TGCGCTGTGGGACTAGTGCAAGTTGGGCAGTACTTC. This sequence encodes CAVGLVQVGQYF.

This clonotype was detected a few times. CDR3: CASTKAGSTDTQYF. The CDR3 DNA sequence: TGTGCCAGCACTAAAGCAGGGAGCACAGATACGCAGTATTTT. This sequence joins TRBV6-1 and TRBJ2-3; TRBD1 is a possible D gene (5 bases). The CDR3 runs to 14 residues. V was trimmed by 7 bases and J by 0 bases, leaving 11 bases between them. CDR1 MNHNS and CDR2 SASEGT come from the germline V gene.

The chain couples TRBV18 to TRBJ2-1; D is undetermined. The CDR3 is 15 residues long. With 2 bases removed from V and 2 bases from J, the gap between germline ends came to 10 bases. Germline values: CDR1 KGHSH, CDR2 LQKENI. The CDR3 coding sequence is TGTGCCAGCTCACCAAGTCCCCCGGCCTACAATGAGCAGTTCTTC. The encoded protein is CASSPSPPAYNEQFF.

This clonotype was seen many times. The chain employs TRBV27 and TRBJ1-2; D is possibly TRBD1 (6 bases). Trimming stripped 2 bases from V and 4 bases from J, with 8 bases between. Germline-derived CDR1 and CDR2 are MNHEY and SMNVEV (reference sequence). This CDR3 spans 13 amino acids. The CDR3 nucleotides are TGTGCCAGCAGTTTAACGGACAGCTATGGCTACACCTTC. It is translated as CASSLTDSYGYTF.

The V and J genes are TRBV6-2 or TRBV6-3 and TRBJ1-3; D is undetermined. In germline, CDR1 is MNHEY, CDR2 SVGEGT. CDR3 length equals 14 residues. Trimming removed 8 bases at V and 0 bases at J, with 11 bases between. CDR3 protein: CASRLGGSGNTIYF. Here the CDR3 DNA reads TGTGCCAGCCGGTTGGGAGGCTCTGGAAACACCATATATTTT.

This clonotype was picked up a small number of times. The CDR3 sequence: CASSQGHLNTEAFF. CDR3 in DNA: TGCGCCAGCAGCCAGGGACACCTGAACACTGAAGCTTTCTTT. The chain links TRBV4-1 to TRBJ1-1; weak D call: TRBD1 (6 bases). The length of the CDR3 is 14 residues. Looked up from germline, CDR1 is MGHRA and CDR2 is YSYEKL. Trimming took off 3 bases at V and 0 bases at J, with 8 bases between the two ends.

This clonotype came up a few times. V usage is TRBV20-1 and J usage is TRBJ1-5; D call uncertain. The CDR3 has 17 amino acids. The V end lost 3 bases, the J end lost 1 base, and 19 bases lay between the germline ends. Per germline, CDR1 DFQATT and CDR2 SNEGSKA (reference sequence). The CDR3 reads CSARDLVRAASNQPQHF. In DNA, the CDR3 is TGCAGTGCTAGGGACCTCGTAAGGGCAGCGAGCAATCAGCCCCAGCATTTT.